This T cell receptor (beta chain) was captured by sequencing in a study of OX40 agonist ivuxolimab in advanced cancers. Germline CDR1 and CDR2: SGHVS and FQNEAQ. This CDR3 has 16 residues. Trimming took off 1 base at V and 1 base at J, with 13 bases between the two ends. Some clones are missing from TCRdb's copy, which holds only in-frame ones; the method was immunoSEQ multiplex PCR. The sample has about 60,000 clones, about four fifths seen once. The sample consisted of CD4+ or CD8+ T cells sorted from blood, taken in a trial of the OX40 agonist ivuxolimab. J is TRBJ1-1 and V is TRBV7-8; weak D call: TRBD1 (5 bases). The source of this sequence is an adult with an advanced solid tumor such as melanoma, head and neck, liver or kidney cancer. CDR3: CASSLVMGPGNTEAFF. CDR3 DNA: TGTGCCAGCAGCTTAGTGATGGGGCCCGGGAACACTGAAGCTTTCTTT.